This T cell receptor (beta chain) comes out of a study of OX40 agonist ivuxolimab in advanced cancers. Points from the study as a whole: The specificity for antigen of the expanded peripheral T cells was not determined. Some patients without response likewise showed low normalized clonal expansion.

On this clone: Antigen unknown.

Data came from immunoSEQ multiplex PCR; TCRdb stores just in-frame clones and leaves some out. The data contain approximately 62,000 clones, 88% of them singletons. The specimen comprised CD4+ or CD8+ T cells sorted from blood, sampled in a trial of the OX40 agonist ivuxolimab. The source is an adult with an advanced solid tumor such as melanoma, head and neck, liver or kidney cancer.

Here the CDR3 reads CASSRDGLALLGTGELFF. CDR3 DNA sequence: TGTGCCAGCAGCCGAGATGGACTAGCCCTTTTGGGGACCGGGGAGCTGTTTTTT. This chain joins TRBV7-9 and TRBJ2-2; 8 positions agree with TRBD2. Germline CDR1 and CDR2: SEHNR and FQNEAQ (reference sequence). V shed 5 bases and J 5 bases; nucleotides not matched to a gene: 16. This CDR3 spans 18 amino acids.